This record looks at one T cell receptor (beta chain) sequence and its context. What it binds is unknown. Sequence at one end of the junction differs from germline and may be a read error. TCRdb analysed the reads with MiXCR anew, one entry per CDR3 protein. The table has hundreds of thousands of distinct CDR3 sequences, about 33% seen once. The data stem from a study of T cell repertoires in cytomegalovirus infection. Study information: Both a matching HLA type and CMV infection were indicated by public TCR beta signatures.

Study outcomes and limitations: HLA-C-restricted, CMV-specific TCR beta clonotypes were dominant ex vivo.

The CDR3 sequence is 14 residues long. The specimen was cultured PBMCs, collected from culture after CMV antigen stimulation. The rearrangement uses TRBV5-3 and TRBJ2-3; possibly TRBD2 for D (6 bases). TRBV5-3 has ORF status, its function being uncertain. The clonotype was recovered from a human donor in good health (CMV status not recorded). Some clones in this sample may be carry-over from other donors' samples. In DNA form, the CDR3 reads TGTGCCAGCAGCTTGGAGGCGGGGAGATACGCGCAGTATTTT. Translated: CASSLEAGRYAQYF.